This is a list of T cell receptor beta chains from one sample in a study of T cell responses to AZD1222 COVID-19 vaccine. TCRdb's table, derived via immunoSEQ multiplex PCR, lists solely in-frame clones and lacks some. Of roughly 90,000 clones in the sample, 70% to 90% were seen once. The source was peripheral blood, collected on day 0 of AZD1222 vaccination. Source of these receptors: an adult in good health. Each CDR3 is given with its conserved first and last residue. D genes are given only for firm matches. Where a row states a size, it is once, few, many or the class of an expanded clone; other rows omit it.

length: 14
J: TRBJ1-1
size: .
D: TRBD1
V: TRBV5-5
CDR3: CASSLGQGKIEAFF
DNA: TGTGCCAGCAGCTTGGGACAGGGGAAGATTGAAGCTTTCTTT

length: 13
J: TRBJ2-5
size: .
D: .
V: TRBV6-2/TRBV6-3
CDR3: CASSFQLQETQYF
DNA: TGTGCCAGCAGTTTCCAACTACAAGAGACCCAGTACTTC

length: 19
J: TRBJ2-5
size: .
D: TRBD2
V: TRBV7-9
CDR3: CASSPPAGTSGRGQETQYF
DNA: TGTGCCAGCAGCCCACCGGCCGGGACTAGCGGGAGGGGCCAAGAGACCCAGTACTTC

length: 17
J: TRBJ2-3
size: .
D: TRBD2
V: TRBV5-1
CDR3: CASSPRLAGGDSDTQYF
DNA: TGCGCCAGCAGCCCCCGACTAGCGGGTGGTGATTCAGATACGCAGTATTTT

length: 11
J: TRBJ2-3
size: few
D: .
V: TRBV2
CDR3: CASSELGTQYF
DNA: TGTGCCAGCAGTGAGTTGGGGACGCAGTATTTT

length: 13
J: TRBJ2-2
size: .
D: TRBD1
V: TRBV6-5
CDR3: CASRQGGTGELFF
DNA: TGTGCCAGCAGACAGGGGGGCACCGGGGAGCTGTTTTTT

length: 18
J: TRBJ2-1
size: .
D: .
V: TRBV7-8
CDR3: CASSLVGRGASSYNEQFF
DNA: TGTGCCAGCAGCTTAGTGGGTAGAGGTGCCAGCTCCTACAATGAGCAGTTCTTC

length: 17
J: TRBJ2-1
size: .
D: TRBD2
V: TRBV15
CDR3: CATSRDGSASGRNEQFF
DNA: TGTGCCACCAGCAGAGATGGGTCGGCTAGCGGGAGAAATGAGCAGTTCTTC

length: 15
J: TRBJ1-6
size: .
D: .
V: TRBV3-1/TRBV3-2
CDR3: CASGGGGRVNSPLHF
DNA: TGTGCCAGCGGAGGTGGGGGGCGGGTTAATTCACCCCTCCACTTT

length: 13
J: TRBJ1-2
size: .
D: .
V: TRBV3-1/TRBV3-2
CDR3: CASSQDGGYGYTF
DNA: TGTGCCAGCAGCCAAGATGGGGGGTATGGCTACACCTTC

length: 17
J: TRBJ1-2
size: once
D: .
V: TRBV19
CDR3: CASSIDPGSSGNYGYTF
DNA: TGTGCCAGTAGTATAGATCCAGGTTCGTCGGGTAACTATGGCTACACCTTC

length: 15
J: TRBJ1-1
size: .
D: .
V: TRBV18
CDR3: CASSPRTGENTEAFF
DNA: TGTGCCAGCTCACCCCGTACGGGGGAGAACACTGAAGCTTTCTTT

length: 14
J: TRBJ1-5
size: .
D: .
V: TRBV6-1
CDR3: CASSESGWFQPQHF
DNA: TGTGCCAGCAGTGAATCGGGTTGGTTTCAGCCCCAGCATTTT

length: 12
J: TRBJ1-5
size: .
D: .
V: TRBV2
CDR3: CASSGTVQPQHF
DNA: TGTGCCAGCAGCGGGACGGTTCAGCCCCAGCATTTT

length: 14
J: TRBJ2-5
size: .
D: .
V: TRBV6-5
CDR3: CASTSNWGGETQYF
DNA: TGTGCCAGCACCTCAAACTGGGGAGGCGAGACCCAGTACTTC

length: 14
J: TRBJ2-3
size: .
D: TRBD2
V: TRBV11-3
CDR3: CASSSREGPDTQYF
DNA: TGTGCCAGCAGCTCACGGGAGGGCCCAGATACGCAGTATTTT

length: 13
J: TRBJ2-5
size: .
D: .
V: TRBV3-1/TRBV3-2
CDR3: CASSQRHQETQYF
DNA: TGTGCCAGCAGCCAACGGCACCAAGAGACCCAGTACTTC

length: 13
J: TRBJ1-1
size: .
D: .
V: TRBV4-1
CDR3: CASSQEGDTEAFF
DNA: TGCGCCAGCAGCCAGGAGGGGGACACTGAAGCTTTCTTT

length: 15
J: TRBJ1-2
size: .
D: .
V: TRBV11-2
CDR3: CASSLDGQLNYGYTF
DNA: TGTGCCAGCAGCTTAGATGGACAGCTAAACTATGGCTACACCTTC

length: 14
J: TRBJ2-7
size: .
D: TRBD1
V: TRBV7-9
CDR3: CASSARTGDGEQYF
DNA: TGTGCCAGCAGCGCACGGACAGGGGATGGCGAGCAGTACTTC

length: 16
J: TRBJ1-1
size: .
D: TRBD1
V: TRBV11-3
CDR3: CASSPNSGQLNTEAFF
DNA: TGTGCCAGCAGCCCGAACTCGGGACAGTTGAACACTGAAGCTTTCTTT

length: 13
J: TRBJ2-2
size: .
D: .
V: TRBV4-1
CDR3: CASSHTGSGELFF
DNA: TGCGCCAGCAGCCATACAGGGTCCGGGGAGCTGTTTTTT

length: 14
J: TRBJ1-1
size: .
D: TRBD1
V: TRBV19
CDR3: CASSSQGEGTEAFF
DNA: TGTGCCAGTAGTTCCCAGGGGGAGGGGACTGAAGCTTTCTTT

length: 15
J: TRBJ1-5
size: .
D: TRBD1
V: TRBV5-1
CDR3: CASSATTGGVQPQHF
DNA: TGCGCCAGCAGCGCAACGACAGGGGGTGTGCAGCCCCAGCATTTT

length: 14
J: TRBJ1-1
size: .
D: TRBD1
V: TRBV5-5
CDR3: CASSFPQGDTEAFF
DNA: TGTGCCAGCAGCTTCCCACAGGGGGACACTGAAGCTTTCTTT

length: 16
J: TRBJ1-5
size: .
D: TRBD1
V: TRBV3-1/TRBV3-2
CDR3: CASSQAGGKGNQPQHF
DNA: TGTGCCAGCAGCCAAGCAGGGGGAAAGGGCAATCAGCCCCAGCATTTT

length: 15
J: TRBJ1-4
size: .
D: TRBD1
V: TRBV27
CDR3: CASSPGTASNEKLFF
DNA: TGTGCCAGCAGTCCAGGGACAGCTAGTAATGAAAAACTGTTTTTT